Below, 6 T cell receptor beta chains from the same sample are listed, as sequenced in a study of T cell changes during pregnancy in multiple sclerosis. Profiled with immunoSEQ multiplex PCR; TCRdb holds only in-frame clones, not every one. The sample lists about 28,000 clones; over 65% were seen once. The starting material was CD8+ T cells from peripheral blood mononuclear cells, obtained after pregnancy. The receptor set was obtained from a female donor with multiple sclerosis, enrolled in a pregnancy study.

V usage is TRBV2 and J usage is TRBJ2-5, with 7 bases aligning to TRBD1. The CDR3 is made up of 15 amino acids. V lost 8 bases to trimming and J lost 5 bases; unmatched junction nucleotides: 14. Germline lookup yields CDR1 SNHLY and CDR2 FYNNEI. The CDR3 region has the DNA TGTGCCAGCTGCCTTGGACAGGCCATGGGGGAGACCCAGTACTTC. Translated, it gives CASCLGQAMGETQYF.

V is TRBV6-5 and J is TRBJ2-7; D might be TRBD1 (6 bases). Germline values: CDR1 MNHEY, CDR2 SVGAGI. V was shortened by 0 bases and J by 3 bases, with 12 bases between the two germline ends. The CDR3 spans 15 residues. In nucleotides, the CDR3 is TGTGCCAGCAGTTACTCCTGGGAAGGGGGCTACGAGCAGTACTTC. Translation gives CASSYSWEGGYEQYF.

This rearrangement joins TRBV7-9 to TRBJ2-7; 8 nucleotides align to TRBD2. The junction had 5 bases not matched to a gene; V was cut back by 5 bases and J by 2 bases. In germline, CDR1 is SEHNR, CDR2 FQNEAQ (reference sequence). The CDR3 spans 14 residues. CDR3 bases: TGTGCCAGCAGCCCACCGGGACTAGCCTACGAGCAGTACTTC. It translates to CASSPPGLAYEQYF. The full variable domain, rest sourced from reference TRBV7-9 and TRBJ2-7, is DTGVSQNPRHKITKRGQNVTFRCDPISEHNRLYWYRQTLGQGPEFLTYFQNEAQLEKSRLLSDRFSAERPKGSFSTLEIQRTEQGDSAMYLCASSPPGLAYEQYFGPGTRLTVT.

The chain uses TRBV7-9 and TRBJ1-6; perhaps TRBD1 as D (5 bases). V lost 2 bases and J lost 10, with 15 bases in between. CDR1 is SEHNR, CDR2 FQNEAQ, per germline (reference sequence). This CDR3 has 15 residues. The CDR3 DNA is TGTGCCAGCAGCTTATTTTTTCGGGGGAGCTCACCCCTCCACTTT. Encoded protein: CASSLFFRGSSPLHF.

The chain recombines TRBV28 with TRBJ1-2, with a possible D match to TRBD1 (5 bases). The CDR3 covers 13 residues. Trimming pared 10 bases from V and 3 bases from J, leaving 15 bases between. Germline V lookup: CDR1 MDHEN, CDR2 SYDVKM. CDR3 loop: CATTLQTDYGYTF. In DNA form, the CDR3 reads TGTGCCACCACCCTCCAGACAGACTATGGCTACACCTTC.

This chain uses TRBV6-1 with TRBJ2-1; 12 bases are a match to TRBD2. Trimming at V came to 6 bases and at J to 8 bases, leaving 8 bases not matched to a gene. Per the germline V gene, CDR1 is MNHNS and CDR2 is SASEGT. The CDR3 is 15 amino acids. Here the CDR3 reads CASSQLAGGADEQFF. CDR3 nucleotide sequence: TGTGCCAGCAGCCAACTAGCGGGGGGCGCCGATGAGCAGTTCTTC.